These 20 T cell receptor beta chains came from one sample sequenced in a study of blood T cell repertoires in COVID-19. Only in-frame clones appear in the TCRdb table, and some are missing; sequencing was by immunoSEQ multiplex PCR. The sample shows approximately 100,000 clones, around 90% of them seen only once. What was sequenced was peripheral blood. These receptors were obtained from a human donor in a cohort sampled during active COVID-19.

CDR3 amino acids: CASREQGREQYF. The CDR3 coding sequence is TGTGCCAGCAGAGAACAGGGTCGGGAGCAGTACTTC. This chain uses TRBV28 with TRBJ2-7, with a tentative D call TRBD1 (6 bases). This CDR3 spans 12 amino acids. Germline V gives CDR1 MDHEN, CDR2 SYDVKM. Trimming pared 6 bases from V and 7 bases from J, leaving 13 bases between.

The J gene is TRBJ2-7, the V gene TRBV19; 7 bases align to TRBD1. This CDR3 is 15 amino acids long. Germline V CDR1 and CDR2: LNHDA, SQIVND (reference sequence). The trim removed 5 bases at V and 1 base at J, leaving 8 bases unmatched. CDR3 amino acids: CASSHETGLSYEQYF. Written as DNA, the CDR3 is TGTGCCAGTAGTCACGAGACAGGGTTATCCTACGAGCAGTACTTC.

The rearrangement joins TRBV19 to TRBJ1-5, with TRBD1 as a possible D gene (5 bases). Looked up from germline, CDR1 is LNHDA and CDR2 is SQIVND (reference sequence). The CDR3 extends over 16 amino acids. V was trimmed by 0 bases and J by 0 bases, leaving 9 bases between them. CDR3 coding DNA: TGTGCCAGTAGTATAGACAAGGGGTATAGCAATCAGCCCCAGCATTTT. It specifies CASSIDKGYSNQPQHF.

The chain links TRBV7-9 to TRBJ1-2; D not certain. The ends were cut back, 5 bases at V and 5 bases at J, with 18 bases in the middle. This CDR3 is 15 amino acids long. Germline CDR1 reads SEHNR; CDR2 reads FQNEAQ (reference sequence). The CDR3 nucleotides read TGTGCCAGCAGCCGCGGGAGGGAAGAAGGGTATGGCTACACCTTC. This codes for CASSRGREEGYGYTF.

The genes are TRBV9 and TRBJ2-3, with 10 nucleotides matching TRBD2. From germline, CDR1 is SGDLS and CDR2 YYNGEE. The CDR3 runs 15 residues. The V and J ends lost 3 bases and 4 bases, in that order; junction bases with no gene match: 5. For the CDR3, the DNA is TGTGCCAGCAGCGCTAGCGGGAGCCTCGCAGATACGCAGTATTTT. Protein product: CASSASGSLADTQYF.

The chain uses TRBV15 and TRBJ2-7; 7 bases map to TRBD2. This CDR3 is 13 amino acids long. The germline gives CDR1 LNHNV, CDR2 YYDKDF (reference sequence). J gave up 6 bases and V 5 bases, and 7 bases lay outside the gene matches. The CDR3 sequence: CATSPRLATEQYF. The CDR3 DNA follows: TGTGCCACCAGCCCTAGACTAGCTACCGAGCAGTACTTC.

CDR3 sequence reads: CASSPGNGLAGQETQYF. The CDR3 bases are TGTGCCAGCAGCCCTGGGAACGGACTAGCGGGACAAGAGACCCAGTACTTC. The rearrangement joins TRBV5-4 to TRBJ2-5, with 12 bases fitting TRBD2. Germline V gene data show CDR1 as SGHNT and CDR2 as YYREEE (reference sequence). The CDR3 contains 17 residues. After removal of 4 bases from V and 2 bases from J, the junction contained 9 bases not matched to a gene. The whole variable domain, filled in from reference TRBV5-4 and TRBJ2-5, reads ETGVTQSPTHLIKTRGQQVTLRCSSQSGHNTVSWYQQALGQGPQFIFQYYREEENGRGNFPPRFSGLQFPNYSSELNVNALELDDSALYLCASSPGNGLAGQETQYFGPGTRLLVL.

The chain links TRBV9 to TRBJ1-2; the match to TRBD1 covers 7 bases. The CDR3 is 14 amino acids. From germline, CDR1 is SGDLS and CDR2 YYNGEE. Germline trimming cut 3 bases from V and 6 bases from J; bases unmatched to any gene: 8. DNA of the CDR3: TGTGCCAGCAGCGACAGGGGCCGAGGAGATGGCTACACCTTC. It specifies CASSDRGRGDGYTF.

This chain connects TRBV7-2 to TRBJ2-3, with D maybe TRBD1 (6 bases). In germline, CDR1 is SGHTA, CDR2 FQGNSA. This CDR3 spans 19 amino acids. The V gene lost 3 bases and the J gene lost 0 bases, with 22 bases spanning the gap. The CDR3 nucleotides read TGTGCCAGCAGCTTTGGAGACCGAACAGGGATCATTAGCACAGATACGCAGTATTTT. Translated: CASSFGDRTGIISTDTQYF.

This rearrangement joins TRBV6-1 to TRBJ1-1; possible D gene TRBD1, 5 bases. The CDR3 covers 15 residues. The V end lost 1 base, the J end lost 5 bases, and 14 bases lay between the germline ends. From germline, CDR1 is MNHNS and CDR2 SASEGT. CDR3 sequence reads: CASSEGGARWTEAFF. DNA of the CDR3: TGTGCCAGCAGTGAAGGGGGCGCACGCTGGACTGAAGCTTTCTTT.

The V and J genes are TRBV28 and TRBJ1-6, with D uncertain. Germline V gene data show CDR1 as MDHEN and CDR2 as SYDVKM. Trimming cost V 3 bases and J 8 bases, with 5 bases left between them. The CDR3 length is 12 residues. DNA of the CDR3: TGTGCCAGCAGTTTCGGGGATTCACCCCTCCACTTT. It codes for CASSFGDSPLHF.

The chain is built from TRBV5-8 and TRBJ2-7; perhaps TRBD2 as D (6 bases). V was shortened by 2 bases and J by 0 bases, with 9 bases between the two germline ends. The germline V gene has CDR1 SGHTS and CDR2 YDEGEE. The CDR3 extends over 14 amino acids. CDR3 amino acids: CASSFGGLSYEQYF. CDR3 nucleotide sequence: TGTGCCAGCAGCTTCGGGGGTCTCTCCTACGAGCAGTACTTC.

V is TRBV5-5 and J is TRBJ1-2; 8 nucleotides line up with TRBD1. There are 14 residues in the CDR3. V shed 7 bases, J shed 2 bases, and the junction held 7 bases outside the gene matches. CDR1 SGHKS and CDR2 YYEKEE come from the germline V gene (reference sequence). The CDR3 sequence: CASHRDRGNYGYTF. The CDR3 DNA sequence: TGTGCCAGCCATCGAGACAGGGGCAACTATGGCTACACCTTC.

J is TRBJ2-2 and V is TRBV3-1 (or the pseudogene TRBV3-2); D not resolved. V shed 1 base and J shed 6 bases, with 18 bases lying between them. CDR1 and CDR2 from the germline V gene are LGHDT and YNNKEL (reference sequence). The CDR3 spans 17 residues. CDR3 bases: TGTGCCAGCAGCCAAGTGTATGCCCACACAGTTGCCGGGGAGCTGTTTTTT. Its protein product is CASSQVYAHTVAGELFF.

This chain uses TRBV3-1 (or the pseudogene TRBV3-2) with TRBJ2-7, with 10 bases matching TRBD2. The J segment lost 4 bases and the V segment lost 1 base, leaving 10 bases of the junction unmatched. The CDR3 is 17 residues long. The germline V gene encodes CDR1 LGHDT and CDR2 YNNKEL (reference sequence). The CDR3 DNA follows: TGTGCCAGCAGCCAAGGGTTTGTAGCGGGGGGTAATTACGAGCAGTACTTC. This encodes CASSQGFVAGGNYEQYF.

The chain couples TRBV9 to TRBJ2-5; tentatively, D is TRBD1 (6 bases). V lost 4 bases and J lost 2, with 12 bases in between. Germline CDR1 reads SGDLS; CDR2 reads YYNGEE. The length of the CDR3 is 14 residues. The CDR3 region is CASSPWDTQETQYF. In DNA form, the CDR3 reads TGTGCCAGCAGCCCCTGGGACACACAAGAGACCCAGTACTTC.

The V call is TRBV5-6, the J call TRBJ2-3; D is possibly TRBD1 (6 bases). Germline CDR1 is SGHDT and CDR2 is YYEEEE. V dropped 5 bases and J dropped 3 bases, with 16 bases sitting between them. The CDR3 covers 15 residues. The CDR3 loop reads CASRWWGTPTDTQYF. CDR3 in DNA: TGTGCCAGCAGGTGGTGGGGGACACCGACAGATACGCAGTATTTT.

V is TRBV10-3 and J is TRBJ2-7; no definite D call. Germline-derived CDR1 and CDR2 are ENHRY and SYGVKD. V lost 0 bases to trimming and J lost 3 bases, with 15 bases between them. The CDR3 is 16 residues long. DNA for the CDR3: TGTGCCATCAGTGAGTCGACTCCCGCTGGTATCTACGAGCAGTACTTC. It codes for CAISESTPAGIYEQYF.

The V gene is TRBV15, the J gene TRBJ1-1, with 7 nucleotides matching TRBD1. Looked up from germline, CDR1 is LNHNV and CDR2 is YYDKDF (reference sequence). CDR3 length equals 16 residues. The V and J ends lost 1 base and 1 base, in that order; junction bases with no gene match: 6. CDR3 in DNA: TGTGCCACCAGCAGAGTCTCGGGACAGCAGAACACTGAAGCTTTCTTT. Translation: CATSRVSGQQNTEAFF.

The chain carries TRBV29-1 and TRBJ1-2, with 10 bases fitting TRBD1. The CDR3 covers 16 residues. Germline CDR1 reads SQVTM; CDR2 reads ANQGSEA. Trimming cost V 7 bases and J 5 bases; bases outside gene matches: 16. CDR3 nucleotide sequence: TGCAGCGCCCCCCGGGGGACAGGGGACGACTTGTATGGCTACACCTTC. It encodes CSAPRGTGDDLYGYTF.